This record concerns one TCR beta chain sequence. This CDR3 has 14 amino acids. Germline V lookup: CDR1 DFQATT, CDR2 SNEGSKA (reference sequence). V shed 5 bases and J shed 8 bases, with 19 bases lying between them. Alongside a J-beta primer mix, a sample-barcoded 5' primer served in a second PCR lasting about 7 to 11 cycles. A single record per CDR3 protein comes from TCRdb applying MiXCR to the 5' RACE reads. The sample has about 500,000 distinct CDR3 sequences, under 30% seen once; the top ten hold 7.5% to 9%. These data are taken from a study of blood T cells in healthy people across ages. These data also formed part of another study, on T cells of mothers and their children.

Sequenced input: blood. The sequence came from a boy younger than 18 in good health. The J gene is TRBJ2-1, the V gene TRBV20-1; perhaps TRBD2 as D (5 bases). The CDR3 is CSAPGVNSPHEQFF. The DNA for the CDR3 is TGCAGTGCTCCCGGGGTCAATTCCCCCCATGAGCAGTTCTTC.